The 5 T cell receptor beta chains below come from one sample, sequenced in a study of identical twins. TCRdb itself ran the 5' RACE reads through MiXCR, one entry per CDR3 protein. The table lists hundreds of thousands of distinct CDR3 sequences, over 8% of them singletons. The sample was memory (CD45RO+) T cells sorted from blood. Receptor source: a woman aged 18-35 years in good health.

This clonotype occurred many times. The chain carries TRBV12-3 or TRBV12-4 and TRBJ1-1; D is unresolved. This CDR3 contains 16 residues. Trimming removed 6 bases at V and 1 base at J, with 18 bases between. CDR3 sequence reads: CASRPERALRNTEAFF. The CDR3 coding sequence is TGTGCCAGCAGGCCCGAGAGGGCCCTAAGGAACACTGAAGCTTTCTTT.

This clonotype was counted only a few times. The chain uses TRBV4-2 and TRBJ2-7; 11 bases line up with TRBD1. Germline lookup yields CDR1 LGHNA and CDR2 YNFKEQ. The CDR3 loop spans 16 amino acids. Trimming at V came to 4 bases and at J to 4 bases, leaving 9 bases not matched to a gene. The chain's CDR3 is CASSRGGTGGSYEQYF. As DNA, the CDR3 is TGTGCCAGCAGCCGGGGGGGGACAGGGGGTTCATACGAGCAGTACTTC.

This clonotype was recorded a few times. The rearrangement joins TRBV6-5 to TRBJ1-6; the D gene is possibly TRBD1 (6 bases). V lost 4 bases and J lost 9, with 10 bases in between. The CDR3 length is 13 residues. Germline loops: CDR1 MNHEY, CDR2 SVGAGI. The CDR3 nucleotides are TGTGCCAGCAGTTGGGGCAGGGGTTCACCCCTCCACTTT. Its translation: CASSWGRGSPLHF.

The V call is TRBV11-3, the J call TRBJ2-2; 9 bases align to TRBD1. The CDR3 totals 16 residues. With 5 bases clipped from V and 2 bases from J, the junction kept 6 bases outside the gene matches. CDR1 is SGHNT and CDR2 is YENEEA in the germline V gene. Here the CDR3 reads CASSPDRGVNTGELFF. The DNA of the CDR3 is TGTGCCAGCAGCCCCGACAGGGGGGTTAACACCGGGGAGCTGTTTTTT.

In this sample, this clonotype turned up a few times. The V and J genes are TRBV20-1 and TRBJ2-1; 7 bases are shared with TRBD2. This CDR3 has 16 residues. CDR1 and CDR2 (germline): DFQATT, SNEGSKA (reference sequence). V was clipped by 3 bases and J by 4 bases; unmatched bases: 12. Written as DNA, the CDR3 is TGCAGTGCTAGTGACCCAACAGGCGGGGGATACAATGAGCAGTTCTTC. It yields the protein CSASDPTGGGYNEQFF.